The clone carrying this TCR beta chain was observed a single time. Antigen specificity is unknown. These data are taken from a study of T-cell reconstitution after alpha-beta-depleted transplantation in children. The study, taken as a whole, reports: By about two months after transplant, alpha-beta T cells reportedly arose from several hundred graft clones that had expanded. One year post-transplant, T-cell counts and diversity were largely derived from T cells produced anew. Some patients showed high day-60 TCRbeta diversity, which derived from surviving recipient T cells and thymic progenitors.

A TCRbeta library incorporating unique molecular identifiers was prepared. MiXCR was run by TCRdb on the PCR reads, yielding one entry per CDR3 protein. This sample yields around 960,000 distinct CDR3 sequences, of which about 29% are seen a single time; around 30% belongs to the top ten. The material sequenced was PBMCs, mostly from graft donor cells, taken 360 days after TCRalphabeta/CD19-depleted stem cell transplant. The TCR sequence derives from a boy in the first two years of life who had a stem cell transplant for SCID, so the T cells may come from the graft donor.

CDR3 DNA sequence: TGTGCCACCAGCAGAGGGGCCCCCAAGACCCATGAGCAGTTCTTC. Residues: CATSRGAPKTHEQFF. The chain employs TRBV15 and TRBJ2-1; D unclear. V dropped 1 base and J dropped 8 bases, with 15 bases sitting between them. Per the germline V gene, CDR1 is LNHNV and CDR2 is YYDKDF (reference sequence). The CDR3 covers 15 residues. Complete variable domain (other parts from reference TRBV15 and TRBJ2-1): DAMVIQNPRYQVTQFGKPVTLSCSQTLNHNVMYWYQQKSSQAPKLLFHYYDKDFNNEADTPDNFQSRRPNTSFCFLDIRSPGLGDTAMYLCATSRGAPKTHEQFFGPGTRLTVL.